This T cell receptor (beta chain) derives from a study of T cell repertoires in cytomegalovirus infection. TCRdb recomputed calls from the reads with MiXCR, one row per CDR3 protein. The table has about 920,000 distinct CDR3 sequences, 30% to 40% seen once. The germline CDR1 and CDR2 sequences are SGHTA and FQGNSA. The ends were cut back, 5 bases at V and 1 base at J, with 13 bases in the middle. The CDR3 extends over 15 amino acids. This clonotype was detected ten times or more. What it binds is not known. This receptor was taken from a human donor in good health (CMV status not recorded). Some clones in this sample may be carry-over from other donors' samples. This sequence joins TRBV7-2 and TRBJ2-3, with D perhaps matching TRBD2 (7 bases). This sample comprised cultured CD8+ T cells from PBMCs, obtained from culture after CMV antigen stimulation. CDR3 in DNA: TGTGCCAGCAGCACCGGAGGGGGGGGCACAGATACGCAGTATTTT. It specifies CASSTGGGGTDTQYF.